Presented here are 21 T cell receptor beta chains from one specimen sequenced in a study of T cell responses to AZD1222 COVID-19 vaccine. Sequenced by immunoSEQ multiplex PCR; TCRdb stores in-frame clones only, minus some. The table includes about 83,000 clones, 88% detected once. Source: peripheral blood, taken on day 0 of MenACWY control vaccination. These receptors came from an adult in good health.

This chain uses TRBV6-2 or TRBV6-3 with TRBJ1-3; D perhaps matches TRBD1 (5 bases). The V gene lost 0 bases and the J gene lost 0 bases, with 12 bases spanning the gap. From germline, CDR1 is MNHEY and CDR2 SVGEGT. The CDR3 totals 17 residues. CDR3 in amino acids: CASSYSMAGISGNTIYF. The CDR3 DNA reads as TGTGCCAGCAGTTACTCGATGGCAGGGATCTCTGGAAACACCATATATTTT.

This chain uses TRBV28 with TRBJ1-1; no firm D call. V dropped 6 bases and J dropped 3 bases, with 14 bases sitting between them. Germline-derived CDR1 and CDR2 are MDHEN and SYDVKM. The CDR3 is 14 amino acids. The CDR3: CASSQGVYHTEAFF. The CDR3 region has the DNA TGTGCCAGCAGCCAAGGAGTCTACCACACTGAAGCTTTCTTT.

The gene calls are TRBV9 and TRBJ2-2; the D is unclear. The CDR3 consists of 13 residues. Germline assignment: CDR1 SGDLS and CDR2 YYNGEE. Between the trimmed V and J ends, which lost 4 bases and 6 bases, there was a span of 10 bases. The CDR3 DNA follows: TGTGCCAGCAGCACCCACCGGGCCGGGGAGCTGTTTTTT. Translating gives CASSTHRAGELFF.

The chain joins TRBV12-3 or TRBV12-4 to TRBJ1-5, with 7 bases that match TRBD1. The junction had 6 bases not matched to a gene; V was cut back by 6 bases and J by 7 bases. There are 13 residues in the CDR3. CDR3 sequence reads: CASRRTGRQPQHF. In DNA, the CDR3 is TGTGCCAGCAGACGGACAGGAAGACAGCCCCAGCATTTT.

The chain combines TRBV7-7 with TRBJ2-2; tentative D call: TRBD1 (6 bases). CDR3 length: 15 residues. V was cut by 3 bases and J by 4 bases, with 12 bases left in between. Germline CDR1 SSHAT, CDR2 FNYEAQ (reference sequence). The CDR3 bases are TGTGCCAGCAGCTTTGAGGGCAGGGGCACCGGGGAGCTGTTTTTT. It is translated as CASSFEGRGTGELFF.

The gene calls are TRBV6-6 and TRBJ1-1; D is ambiguous. This CDR3 comprises 14 residues. Trimming pared 6 bases from V and 1 base from J, leaving 12 bases between. From germline, CDR1 is MNHNY and CDR2 SVGAGI (reference sequence). CDR3 in amino acids: CASSRSGENTEAFF. In DNA, the CDR3 is TGTGCCAGCAGCCGTTCCGGGGAGAACACTGAAGCTTTCTTT.

The chain joins TRBV28 to TRBJ2-3, with TRBD1 matching 9 bases. Germline V lookup: CDR1 MDHEN, CDR2 SYDVKM. The CDR3 sequence is 15 residues long. J lost 4 bases, V lost 6 bases, and 8 bases had no gene match. CDR3 sequence (DNA): TGTGCCAGCAGCTCCGGGACAGGGAGGCCAGATACGCAGTATTTT. Protein: CASSSGTGRPDTQYF.

V gene TRBV19 combines with J gene TRBJ2-1, with 8 bases matching TRBD1. There are 16 residues in the CDR3. After removal of 9 bases from V and 0 bases from J, the junction contained 10 bases not matched to a gene. Germline V gives CDR1 LNHDA, CDR2 SQIVND (reference sequence). The CDR3 DNA reads TGTGCCAGGGGGAGGCAGGGGGCCTACTCCTACAATGAGCAGTTCTTC. It yields the protein CARGRQGAYSYNEQFF.

The rearrangement links TRBV6-5 to TRBJ2-3; 8 nucleotides align to TRBD2. This CDR3 spans 15 amino acids. The germline CDR1 and CDR2 sequences are MNHEY and SVGAGI. The trim removed 2 bases at V and 5 bases at J, leaving 6 bases unmatched. As DNA, the CDR3 is TGTGCCAGCAGTTACCGAAGGAGCGGGAGAGATACGCAGTATTTT. As protein: CASSYRRSGRDTQYF.

Note on this clone: One junction end disagrees with the germline gene, perhaps due to a read error. This sequence joins TRBV12-3 or TRBV12-4 and TRBJ1-2; D possibly corresponds to TRBD1 (6 bases). The CDR3 loop spans 13 amino acids. The CDR3 sequence is CASSLGGLGGYTF. CDR3 bases: TGTGCCAGCAGCTTAGGGGGATTAGGAGGCTACACCTTC.

The J gene is TRBJ1-2, the V gene TRBV6-4; 7 nucleotides line up with TRBD1. This CDR3 has 15 amino acids. The J segment lost 8 bases and the V segment lost 2 bases, leaving 11 bases of the junction unmatched. CDR1 and CDR2 from the germline V gene are MRHNA and SNTAGT. The CDR3 DNA is TGTGCCAGCAGTGACCAGGGACAGTCCGCCGGGGGCTACACCTTC. Residues: CASSDQGQSAGGYTF.

V usage is TRBV27 and J usage is TRBJ2-6; D might be TRBD2 (5 bases). This CDR3 is 16 amino acids long. The V gene lost 5 bases and the J gene lost 0 bases, with 11 bases spanning the gap. Germline CDR1 reads MNHEY; CDR2 reads SMNVEV (reference sequence). This chain's CDR3 is CASSLEGYSGANVLTF. CDR3 in DNA: TGTGCCAGCAGTCTTGAGGGTTACTCTGGGGCCAACGTCCTGACTTTC.

The chain combines TRBV5-8 with TRBJ2-3, with a possible D match to TRBD2 (5 bases). Trimming shortened V by 4 bases and J by 1 base, and 16 bases separated the two germline ends. Germline CDR1 SGHTS, CDR2 YDEGEE. The CDR3 is 16 residues long. The chain's CDR3 is CASSVGTSVGTDTQYF. The CDR3 DNA reads as TGTGCCAGCAGCGTGGGTACTAGTGTAGGCACAGATACGCAGTATTTT.

The CDR3 loop is CATSDLLAESNEQFF. The CDR3 nucleotides are TGTGCCACCAGTGACTTACTAGCGGAGAGCAATGAGCAGTTCTTC. The chain has TRBV24-1 and TRBJ2-1; 8 positions match TRBD2. The CDR3 contains 15 residues. The germline gives CDR1 KGHDR, CDR2 SFDVKD. Losses at the gene ends were 4 bases for V and 6 bases for J; bases not matched to a gene: 7.

This clone was observed a few times. This chain connects TRBV7-2 to TRBJ2-7; D remains unclear. Germline-derived CDR1 and CDR2 are SGHTA and FQGNSA. The V and J ends lost 2 bases and 1 base respectively, with 3 bases between them. This CDR3 spans 12 amino acids. DNA for the CDR3: TGTGCCAGCAGCTTAAGGTCCTACGAGCAGTACTTC. Residues: CASSLRSYEQYF.

The rearrangement links TRBV7-2 to TRBJ2-7; TRBD2 matches at 8 bases. CDR3 size: 16 residues. With 5 bases clipped from V and 2 bases from J, the junction kept 11 bases outside the gene matches. Germline V gene sequence: CDR1 SGHTA, CDR2 FQGNSA. In DNA form, the CDR3 reads TGTGCCAGCAGCCTCCTTTATAGCGGGATGGCCTACGAGCAGTACTTC. It yields the protein CASSLLYSGMAYEQYF.

The V and J genes are TRBV9 and TRBJ1-3; 7 nucleotides agree with TRBD1. J gave up 0 bases and V 4 bases, and 10 bases lay outside the gene matches. Germline lookup yields CDR1 SGDLS and CDR2 YYNGEE. The CDR3 length is 17 residues. DNA of the CDR3: TGTGCCAGCAGCCAAAAGGGACAGCCGGGCTCTGGAAACACCATATATTTT. Amino acid sequence: CASSQKGQPGSGNTIYF.

This chain uses TRBV6-2 or TRBV6-3 with TRBJ1-1; D possibly corresponds to TRBD1 (5 bases). Per the germline V gene, CDR1 is MNHEY and CDR2 is SVGEGT. V shed 2 bases and J shed 0 bases, with 10 bases lying between them. The CDR3 covers 15 residues. CDR3 sequence: CASSYGRGVNTEAFF. CDR3 DNA sequence: TGTGCCAGCAGTTACGGGAGGGGAGTGAACACTGAAGCTTTCTTT.

CDR3 sequence (DNA): TGTGCCAGTAGTATTCTAATCCGAACTAATCAGCCCCAGCATTTT. It codes for CASSILIRTNQPQHF. V and J are TRBV19 and TRBJ1-5, with D uncertain. From germline, CDR1 is LNHDA and CDR2 SQIVND (reference sequence). There are 15 residues in the CDR3. Trimming shortened V by 3 bases and J by 4 bases, and 13 bases separated the two germline ends.

In its sample, this clone was seen once. The V and J genes are TRBV5-1 and TRBJ2-6; TRBD1 matches 9 bases. Germline assignment: CDR1 SGHRS and CDR2 YFSETQ. The length of the CDR3 is 15 residues. J lost 12 bases, V lost 5 bases, and 12 bases had no gene match. The CDR3 coding sequence is TGCGCCAGCAGGGAAACAGGGGGCTCGGGCGGCGTCCTGACTTTC. Translation gives CASRETGGSGGVLTF.

The rearrangement joins TRBV11-1 to TRBJ1-1, with TRBD1 as a possible D gene (5 bases). From germline, CDR1 is SGHAT and CDR2 FQDESV (reference sequence). This CDR3 is 16 amino acids long. With 1 base removed from V and 11 bases from J, the gap between germline ends came to 23 bases. CDR3 DNA: TGTGCCAGCAGCTTAGATATCTTGGCAGCGGGGACGGGGGCTTTCTTT. Translation: CASSLDILAAGTGAFF.